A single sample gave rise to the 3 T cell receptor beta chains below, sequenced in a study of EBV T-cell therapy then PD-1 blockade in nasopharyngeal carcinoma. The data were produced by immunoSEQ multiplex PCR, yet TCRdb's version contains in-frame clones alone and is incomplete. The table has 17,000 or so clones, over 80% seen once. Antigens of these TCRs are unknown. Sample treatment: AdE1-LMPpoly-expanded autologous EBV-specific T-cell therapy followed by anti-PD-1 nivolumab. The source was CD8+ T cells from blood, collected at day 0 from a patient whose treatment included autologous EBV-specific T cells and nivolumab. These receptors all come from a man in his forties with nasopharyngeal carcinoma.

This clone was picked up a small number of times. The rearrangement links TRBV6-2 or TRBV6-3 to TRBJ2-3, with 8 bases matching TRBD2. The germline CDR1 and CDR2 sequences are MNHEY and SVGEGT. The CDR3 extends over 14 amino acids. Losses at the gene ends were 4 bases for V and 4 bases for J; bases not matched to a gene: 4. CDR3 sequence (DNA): TGTGCCAGCAGTTTCGGGGGGGCCTCAGATACGCAGTATTTT. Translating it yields CASSFGGASDTQYF.

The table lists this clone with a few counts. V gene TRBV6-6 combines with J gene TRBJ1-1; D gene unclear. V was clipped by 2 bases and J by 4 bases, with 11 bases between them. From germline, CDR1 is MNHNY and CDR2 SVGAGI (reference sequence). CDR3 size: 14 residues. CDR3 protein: CASSYGRPGTEAFF. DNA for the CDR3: TGTGCCAGCAGTTACGGAAGGCCGGGCACTGAAGCTTTCTTT.

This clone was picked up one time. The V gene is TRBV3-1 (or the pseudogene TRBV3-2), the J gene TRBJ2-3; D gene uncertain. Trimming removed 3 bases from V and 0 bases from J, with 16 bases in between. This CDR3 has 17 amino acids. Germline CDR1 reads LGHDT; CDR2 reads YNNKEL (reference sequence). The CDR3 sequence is CASSHEPLSLSTDTQYF. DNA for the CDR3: TGTGCCAGCAGCCATGAGCCACTTAGCTTGAGCACAGATACGCAGTATTTT.